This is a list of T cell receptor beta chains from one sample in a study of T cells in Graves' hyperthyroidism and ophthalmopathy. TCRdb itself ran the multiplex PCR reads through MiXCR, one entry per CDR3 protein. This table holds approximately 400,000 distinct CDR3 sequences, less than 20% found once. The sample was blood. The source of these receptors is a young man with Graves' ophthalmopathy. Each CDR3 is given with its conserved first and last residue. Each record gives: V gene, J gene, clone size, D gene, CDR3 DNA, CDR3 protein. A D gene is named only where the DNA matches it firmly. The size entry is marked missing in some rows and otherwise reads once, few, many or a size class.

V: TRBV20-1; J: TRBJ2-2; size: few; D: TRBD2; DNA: TGCAGTGCTAGGGGACTAGCGGGGGGTCCATACACCGGGGAGCTGTTTTTT; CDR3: CSARGLAGGPYTGELFF
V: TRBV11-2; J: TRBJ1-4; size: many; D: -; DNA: TGTGCCAGCAGCTTAATAGTGGAGGCAACTAATGAAAAACTGTTTTTT; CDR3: CASSLIVEATNEKLFF
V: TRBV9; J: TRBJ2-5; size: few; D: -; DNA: TGTGCCAGCAGCGTAGGGGTGGGGGTAAAAGAGACCCAGTACTTC; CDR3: CASSVGVGVKETQYF
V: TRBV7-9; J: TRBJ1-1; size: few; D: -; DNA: TGTGCCAGCAGCTTTCCCGGTTGGACACCACCTAGGAACACTGAAGCTTTCTTT; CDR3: CASSFPGWTPPRNTEAFF
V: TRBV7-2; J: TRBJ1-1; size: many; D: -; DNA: TGTGCCAGCAGCTCCTGGTCCGGGAACACTGAAGCTTTCTTT; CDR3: CASSSWSGNTEAFF
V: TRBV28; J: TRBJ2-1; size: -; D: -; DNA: TGTGCCAGCAGTTTACTGAAGGGTGAGCAGTTCTTC; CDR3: CASSLLKGEQFF
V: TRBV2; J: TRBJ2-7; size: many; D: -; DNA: TGTGCCAGCAGCCGGACGGGAGACCCCTACGAGCAGTACTTC; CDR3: CASSRTGDPYEQYF
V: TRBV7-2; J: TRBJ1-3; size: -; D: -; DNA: TGTGCCAGCAGCAAACAGGGATATAGCTCTGGAAACACCATATATTTT; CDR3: CASSKQGYSSGNTIYF
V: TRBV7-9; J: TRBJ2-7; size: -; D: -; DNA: TGTGCCATCCACGCTCAGGGAGTTGGCTCCTACGAGCAGTACTTC; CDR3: CAIHAQGVGSYEQYF
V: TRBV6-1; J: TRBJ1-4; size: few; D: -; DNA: TGTGCCAGCAGTGAAGTCCCGGACCTAGGGATTGAAAAACTGTTTTTT; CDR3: CASSEVPDLGIEKLFF
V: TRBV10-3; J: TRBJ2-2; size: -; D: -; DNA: TGTGCCATCAGTGCTCAGCAGGCGGAGACCGGGGAGCTGTTTTTT; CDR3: CAISAQQAETGELFF
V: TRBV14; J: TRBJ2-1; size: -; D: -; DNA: TGTGCCAGCAGCCAGGATCTCGAGGGCGAGCAGTTCTTC; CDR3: CASSQDLEGEQFF
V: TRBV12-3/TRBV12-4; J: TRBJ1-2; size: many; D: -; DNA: TGTGCCAGCAGCCTCAGGGACTATGGCTACACCTTC; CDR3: CASSLRDYGYTF
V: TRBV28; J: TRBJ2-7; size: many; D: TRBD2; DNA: TGTGCCAGCTGGGGGGAGGGCAGGGTATGGGAGCAGTACTTC; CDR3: CASWGEGRVWEQYF
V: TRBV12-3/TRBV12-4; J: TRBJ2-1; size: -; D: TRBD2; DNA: TGTGCCAGCAGTTTAGGGCTGAGGCTAGCGGGACAAAGGGATGAGCAGTTCTTC; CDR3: CASSLGLRLAGQRDEQFF
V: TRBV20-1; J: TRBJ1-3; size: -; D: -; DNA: TGCAGTGCTACCTCAGGTCCCTCTGGAAACACCATATATTTT; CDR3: CSATSGPSGNTIYF
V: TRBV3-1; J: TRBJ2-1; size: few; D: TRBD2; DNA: TGTGCCAGCAGCCACGACGTTTCTAGCGGGGGGCCGGCGTTCTTC; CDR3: CASSHDVSSGGPAFF
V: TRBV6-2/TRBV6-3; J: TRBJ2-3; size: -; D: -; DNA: TGTGCCAGCAGCCCCGACCAACTCACAGATACGCAGTATTTT; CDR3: CASSPDQLTDTQYF
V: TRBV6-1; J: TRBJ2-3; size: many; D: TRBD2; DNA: TGTGCCAGCAGGGCCAAGGCGCGGGGGACCACAGATACGCAGTATTTT; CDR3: CASRAKARGTTDTQYF
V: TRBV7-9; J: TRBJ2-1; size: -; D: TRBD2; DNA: TGTGCCAGCAGATCCGGGACAGGGACTAGCGGGGGGCGGGGTGAGCAGTTCTTC; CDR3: CASRSGTGTSGGRGEQFF
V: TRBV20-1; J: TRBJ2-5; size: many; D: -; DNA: TGCAGTGGAGAGGGGGTCATCTTACAAGAGACCCAGTACTTC; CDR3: CSGEGVILQETQYF
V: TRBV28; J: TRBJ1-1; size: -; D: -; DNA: TGTGCCAGCAGTTTATTAGCGGGGGGCGCAAACACTGAAGCTTTCTTT; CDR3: CASSLLAGGANTEAFF
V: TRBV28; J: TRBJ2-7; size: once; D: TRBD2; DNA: TGTGCCAGCAGTACCGGGACTAGCACCGAGCAGTACTTC; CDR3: CASSTGTSTEQYF
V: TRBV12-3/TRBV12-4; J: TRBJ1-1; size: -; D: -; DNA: TGTGCCAGCAGTTTGTTGGGAGGGGACGGTATAGCTTTCTTT; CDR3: CASSLLGGDGIAFF
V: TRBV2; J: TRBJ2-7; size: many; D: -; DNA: TGTGCCAGCAGTGGGCAGGGGTTCAACGAGCAGTACTTC; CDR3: CASSGQGFNEQYF
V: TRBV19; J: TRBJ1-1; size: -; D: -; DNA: TGTGCCAGTAGTATAGCCACCCGGGGGCCCGGTGGGAACACTGAAGCTTTCTTT; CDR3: CASSIATRGPGGNTEAFF
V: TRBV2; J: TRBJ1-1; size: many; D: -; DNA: TGTGCCAGCAGTGACAGCCGCTTGGGGTTTACTGAAGCTTTCTTT; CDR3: CASSDSRLGFTEAFF
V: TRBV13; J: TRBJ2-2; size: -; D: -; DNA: TGTGCCAGCAGCTTATGGCAGGGGGGCACCGGGGAGCTGTTTTTT; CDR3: CASSLWQGGTGELFF
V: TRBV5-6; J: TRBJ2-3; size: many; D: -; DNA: TGTGCCAGCAGCGCGAGGGGTTCCTCTGATACGCAGTATTTT; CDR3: CASSARGSSDTQYF
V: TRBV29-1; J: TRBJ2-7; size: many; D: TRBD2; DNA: TGCAGCGCAGTAGCGGGGAGTCCCTTGGTAAGCGAGCAGTACTTC; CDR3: CSAVAGSPLVSEQYF
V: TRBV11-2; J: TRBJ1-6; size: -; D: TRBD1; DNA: TGTGCCAGCAGCACGGGGACAGGCTCCTATAATTCACCCCTCCACTTT; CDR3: CASSTGTGSYNSPLHF
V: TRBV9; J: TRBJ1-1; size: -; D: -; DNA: TGTGCCAGCAGCACCACCGGGACCGAGGAAGCTTTCTTT; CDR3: CASSTTGTEEAFF
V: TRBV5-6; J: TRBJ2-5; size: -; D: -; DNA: TGTGCCAGCAGCCAAGATATCCAGGAGACCCAGTACTTC; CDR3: CASSQDIQETQYF
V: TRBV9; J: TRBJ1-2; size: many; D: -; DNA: TGTGCCAGCAGCGTAGGGGGAGCTTCGCATGGCTACACCTTC; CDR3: CASSVGGASHGYTF
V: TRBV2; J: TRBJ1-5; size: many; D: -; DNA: TGTGCTAAGGGCGTGGGCAATCAGCCCCAGCATTTT; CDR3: CAKGVGNQPQHF
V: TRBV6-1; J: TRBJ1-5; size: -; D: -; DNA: TGTGCCAGCAGTGAATGGAGGGAATTCCCTAATCAGCCCCAGCATTTT; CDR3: CASSEWREFPNQPQHF
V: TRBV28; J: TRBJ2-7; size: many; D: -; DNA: TGTGCCAGCAGTTCCTTCTACGAGCAGTACTTC; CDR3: CASSSFYEQYF
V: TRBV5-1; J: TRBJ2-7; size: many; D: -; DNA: TGTGCCAGCAGCTTAGCGAGCTCCTACGAGCAGTACTTC; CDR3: CASSLASSYEQYF
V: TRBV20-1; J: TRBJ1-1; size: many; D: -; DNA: TGCAGTGCTATCGGGGGCGGCACTGAAGCTTTCTTT; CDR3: CSAIGGGTEAFF
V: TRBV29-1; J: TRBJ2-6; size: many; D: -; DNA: TGCAGCGTTGGGGAGGTCGTCGGGGCCAACGTCCTGACTTTC; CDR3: CSVGEVVGANVLTF
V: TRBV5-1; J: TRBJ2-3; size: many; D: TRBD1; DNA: TGCGCCAGCAGCCCAGCGACAGGGGTGTACACAGATACGCAGTATTTT; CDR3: CASSPATGVYTDTQYF
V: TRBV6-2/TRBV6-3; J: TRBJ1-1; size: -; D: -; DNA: TGTGCCAGCATAAGAACTGAAGCTTTCTTT; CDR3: CASIRTEAFF
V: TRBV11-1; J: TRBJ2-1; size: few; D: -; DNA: TGTGCCAGCAGCTTAGGGGAGCCATACAATGAGCAGTTCTTC; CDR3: CASSLGEPYNEQFF
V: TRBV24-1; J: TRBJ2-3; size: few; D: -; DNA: TGTGCCACCAGTGAGGGGCACCGGGACACGCAGTATTTT; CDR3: CATSEGHRDTQYF
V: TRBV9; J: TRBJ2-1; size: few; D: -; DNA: TGTGCCAGCAGCCAGTCTGGCGATGAGCAGTTCTTC; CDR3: CASSQSGDEQFF
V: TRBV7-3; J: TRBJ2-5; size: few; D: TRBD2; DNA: TGTGCCAGCAGGGCTAGCGGGGGCCTGGGGGAGACCCAGTACTTC; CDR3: CASRASGGLGETQYF
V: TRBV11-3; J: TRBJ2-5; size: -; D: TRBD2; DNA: TGTGCCAGCAGCTTAGGGGTCCCGACTAGCGGGTTTGGGAAGACCCAGTACTTC; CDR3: CASSLGVPTSGFGKTQYF
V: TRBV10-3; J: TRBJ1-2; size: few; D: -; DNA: TGTGCCATCAGTACCGGGACACAGAACCCCCTCTATGGCTACACCTTC; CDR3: CAISTGTQNPLYGYTF
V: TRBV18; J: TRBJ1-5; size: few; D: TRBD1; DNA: TGTGCCAGCTCACAGGACAGGGGATGGGGCAATCAGCCCCAGCATTTT; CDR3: CASSQDRGWGNQPQHF
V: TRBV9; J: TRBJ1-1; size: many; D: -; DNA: TGTGCCAGCAGCGCCTCGGCAGGCGAAGCTTTCTTT; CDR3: CASSASAGEAFF
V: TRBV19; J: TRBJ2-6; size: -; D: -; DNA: TGTGCCAGTAGTATAGAGGGCCTCTCTGGGGCCAACGTCCTGACTTTC; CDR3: CASSIEGLSGANVLTF
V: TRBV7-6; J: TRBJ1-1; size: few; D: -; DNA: TGTGCCAGCAGCTTAGCGGTCGCGGGTGGGAGCACTGAAGCTTTCTTT; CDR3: CASSLAVAGGSTEAFF
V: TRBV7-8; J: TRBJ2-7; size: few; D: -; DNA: TGTGCCAGCAGCTCCGGCCAGGGGTTCTCCTACGAGCAGTACTTC; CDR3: CASSSGQGFSYEQYF
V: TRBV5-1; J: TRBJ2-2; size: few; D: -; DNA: TGCGCCAGCAGCTTAGAAACAGCGAACACCGGGGAGCTGTTTTTT; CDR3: CASSLETANTGELFF